The 8 T cell receptor beta chains below all came from one sample that was sequenced in a study of blood T cell repertoires in COVID-19. Here immunoSEQ multiplex PCR was the method, and the copy in TCRdb shows in-frame clones only, minus some. Among roughly 170,000 clones listed, 84% were seen once. Sample: peripheral blood. Receptors originate from a human donor in a cohort sampled during active COVID-19.

This rearrangement joins TRBV6-5 to TRBJ2-3, with 7 bases matching TRBD1. Looked up from germline, CDR1 is MNHEY and CDR2 is SVGAGI. CDR3 length: 14 amino acids. V dropped 2 bases and J dropped 6; count of bases not matched to a gene: 5. CDR3 amino acids: CASSYNPRGDTQYF. The DNA for the CDR3 is TGTGCCAGCAGTTACAATCCCAGGGGGGATACGCAGTATTTT.

The chain is built from TRBV9 and TRBJ2-7; tentative D call: TRBD1 (6 bases). The V end was cut by 0 bases, the J end by 1 base, with 11 bases between. The CDR3 length is 15 residues. CDR1 and CDR2 (germline): SGDLS, YYNGEE. CDR3 sequence (DNA): TGTGCCAGCAGCGTAGGCCCAGGACAGTCCTACGAGCAGTACTTC. Residues: CASSVGPGQSYEQYF.

The chain employs TRBV9 and TRBJ2-5, with TRBD1 identical over 7 bases. Germline lookup yields CDR1 SGDLS and CDR2 YYNGEE. V dropped 1 base and J dropped 4; count of bases not matched to a gene: 13. The CDR3 sequence is 17 residues long. CDR3 sequence reads: CASSVRPGGVTRETQYF. For the CDR3, the DNA is TGTGCCAGCAGCGTAAGGCCAGGGGGAGTAACAAGAGAGACCCAGTACTTC. The variable domain in full, with the rest retrieved from reference TRBV9 and TRBJ2-5, is DSGVTQTPKHLITATGQRVTLRCSPRSGDLSVYWYQQSLDQGLQFLIQYYNGEERAKGNILERFSAQQFPDLHSELNLSSLELGDSALYFCASSVRPGGVTRETQYFGPGTRLLVL.

This clone was detected only once. The chain recombines TRBV2 with TRBJ2-3, with D perhaps TRBD2 (5 bases). CDR3 size: 14 residues. Germline lookup yields CDR1 SNHLY and CDR2 FYNNEI. V was cut by 6 bases and J by 2 bases, with 12 bases left in between. Here the CDR3 DNA reads TGTGCCAGCAGCCTTGGGGAGCTCACAGATACGCAGTATTTT. Translating gives CASSLGELTDTQYF.

The rearrangement joins TRBV2 to TRBJ2-7; 8 bases align to TRBD1. The germline CDR1 and CDR2 sequences are SNHLY and FYNNEI. The CDR3 extends over 17 amino acids. The ends lost 8 bases at V and 0 bases at J; junction bases unmatched: 15. The CDR3 coding sequence is TGTGCCAGCTCCCTCCCCCGGACAGGGCCAAGCTCCTACGAGCAGTACTTC. Its translation is CASSLPRTGPSSYEQYF.

The rearrangement links TRBV11-2 to TRBJ2-7, with D possibly matching TRBD2 (7 bases). This CDR3 comprises 14 residues. Germline CDR1 and CDR2: SGHAT and FQNNGV. V was pared by 5 bases and J by 6 bases, with 17 bases between. The CDR3 coding sequence is TGTGCCAGCAGCCCACCTGGGGGGGGCGTCGAGCAGTACTTC. Translated: CASSPPGGGVEQYF.

The rearrangement joins TRBV5-4 to TRBJ1-3; 8 nucleotides line up with TRBD1. The CDR3 runs 16 residues. Germline V lookup: CDR1 SGHNT, CDR2 YYREEE (reference sequence). Losses at the gene ends were 4 bases for V and 0 bases for J; bases not matched to a gene: 6. The CDR3 sequence: CASSLRTGRSGNTIYF. CDR3 DNA sequence: TGTGCCAGCAGCCTCCGGACAGGGCGCTCTGGAAACACCATATATTTT. The full variable domain, with the rest looked up from reference TRBV5-4 and TRBJ1-3, is ETGVTQSPTHLIKTRGQQVTLRCSSQSGHNTVSWYQQALGQGPQFIFQYYREEENGRGNFPPRFSGLQFPNYSSELNVNALELDDSALYLCASSLRTGRSGNTIYFGEGSWLTVV.

J is TRBJ1-1 and V is TRBV20-1; D gene uncertain. Trimming removed 3 bases at V and 3 bases at J, with 8 bases between. The CDR3 has 12 residues. The germline V gene has CDR1 DFQATT and CDR2 SNEGSKA (reference sequence). The CDR3 coding sequence is TGCAGTGCTAGTCAGGAATACACTGAAGCTTTCTTT. As protein: CSASQEYTEAFF.